The 14 T cell receptor beta chains below all came from one sample that was sequenced in a study of neurological immune-mediated disorders. TCRdb used MiXCR to reprocess the 5' RACE reads, holding one entry per CDR3 protein. Of some 49,000 distinct CDR3 sequences in the sample, about a tenth were seen once. As for time point: longitudinal time-point 1 (baseline). What was sequenced was PBMCs. Every receptor here comes from a woman aged 40 to 49 in good health.

This chain links TRBV12-3 or TRBV12-4 with TRBJ2-7; possibly TRBD1 or TRBD2 for D (6 bases each). This CDR3 contains 12 residues. V lost 5 bases and J lost 6, with 11 bases in between. The CDR3 here is CASSRGGPEQYF. The DNA for the CDR3 is TGTGCCAGCAGTCGTGGGGGGCCCGAGCAGTACTTC.

Notes on this clonotype: Because the CDR3 is missing its conserved closing phenylalanine or tryptophan, this is likely a read error. The chain is built from TRBV7-2 and TRBJ1-6; TRBD1 is a possible D gene (6 bases). This CDR3 has 15 residues. Germline values: CDR1 SGHTA, CDR2 FQGNSA. V was clipped by 5 bases and J by 10 bases, with 18 bases between them. CDR3 region: CASSVTGTNASPLHS. In DNA form, the CDR3 reads TGTGCCAGCAGCGTTACAGGGACCAATGCGTCACCCCTCCACTCT.

The table lists this clonotype with many counts. The J gene is TRBJ2-5, the V gene TRBV27, with TRBD1 identical over 9 bases. V was pared by 5 bases and J by 5 bases, with 3 bases of the junction left unmatched. CDR3 length: 13 residues. CDR1 and CDR2 (germline): MNHEY, SMNVEV (reference sequence). This CDR3 reads CASSGQGWETQYF. CDR3 DNA: TGTGCCAGCAGTGGACAGGGGTGGGAGACCCAGTACTTC.

This clonotype showed up many times. The gene calls are TRBV20-1 and TRBJ2-1; D gene unclear. The germline V gene has CDR1 DFQATT and CDR2 SNEGSKA (reference sequence). Trimming removed 4 bases at V and 7 bases at J, with 8 bases between. The CDR3 length is 11 residues. Here the CDR3 reads CSAININEQFF. The DNA for the CDR3 is TGCAGTGCTATTAATATAAATGAGCAGTTCTTC.

Many counts were recorded for this clonotype. CDR3 in DNA: TGTGCCAGCAGCGCTCTGTTGACAGGGGGGGATGGCTACACCTTC. It codes for CASSALLTGGDGYTF. The chain employs TRBV9 and TRBJ1-2; 9 bases match TRBD1. V was clipped by 3 bases and J by 6 bases; unmatched bases: 9. The CDR3 has 15 amino acids. Germline V gene sequence: CDR1 SGDLS, CDR2 YYNGEE.

In its sample, this clonotype was seen many times. V gene TRBV7-2 combines with J gene TRBJ1-5; D is unresolved. V was clipped by 3 bases and J by 1 base, with 10 bases between them. The CDR3 loop spans 15 amino acids. Germline CDR1 reads SGHTA; CDR2 reads FQGNSA. CDR3 in DNA: TGTGCCAGCAGCTTTCGGGCCGGGAGCAATCAGCCCCAGCATTTT. It translates to CASSFRAGSNQPQHF.

This clonotype was seen many times. V gene TRBV20-1 combines with J gene TRBJ2-1; either TRBD1 or TRBD2 may fit D (5 bases each). V was trimmed by 5 bases and J by 5 bases, leaving 16 bases between them. Germline V gene data show CDR1 as DFQATT and CDR2 as SNEGSKA (reference sequence). The CDR3 is 14 amino acids. The CDR3: CSASSGTHNNEQFF. The CDR3 DNA sequence: TGCAGTGCTTCGTCCGGGACCCACAACAATGAGCAGTTCTTC.

This clonotype was recorded at least ten times. The genes are TRBV6-2 or TRBV6-3 and TRBJ1-5; TRBD1 is a possible D gene (5 bases). Germline V CDR1 and CDR2: MNHEY, SVGEGT. There are 18 residues in the CDR3. Trimming took 5 bases from V and 0 from J, leaving 20 bases between them. CDR3 sequence: CASSEKDVRGYSNQPQHF. CDR3 sequence (DNA): TGTGCCAGCAGTGAAAAAGACGTAAGGGGCTATAGCAATCAGCCCCAGCATTTT.

Regarding this clonotype: A much larger clone sits a single nucleotide away, making a read error possible. The chain links TRBV2 to TRBJ2-1, with D unresolved. The CDR3 contains 14 residues. Germline V gives CDR1 SNHLY, CDR2 FYNNEI. The CDR3 bases are TGTGCCAGCAGTGTTGAACTAATCAATCCTGAGCGGTTCTTC. It translates to CASSVELINPERFF.

On this clonotype: Given a much more abundant clone one base away, this may be a read error. The J gene is TRBJ2-2, the V gene TRBV20-1; TRBD2 agrees at 10 bases. Germline V CDR1 and CDR2: DFQATT, SNEGSKA (reference sequence). The CDR3 contains 15 residues. V shed 5 bases and J 9 bases; nucleotides not matched to a gene: 12. This CDR3 reads CSAQLSGRFPWELFF. As DNA, the CDR3 is TGCAGTGCTCAACTTAGCGGGAGGTTCCCCTGGGAGCTGTTTTTT.

There are many counts of this clonotype. The rearrangement joins TRBV7-3 to TRBJ2-3, with D perhaps TRBD2 (5 bases). V was clipped by 5 bases and J by 1 base, with 10 bases between them. The CDR3 totals 14 residues. Germline lookup yields CDR1 SGHTA and CDR2 FQGTGA. The CDR3 bases are TGTGCCAGCAGCCCGTCCGGGGGCACAGATACGCAGTATTTT. Protein: CASSPSGGTDTQYF.

This clonotype was recorded a few times. The V gene is TRBV27, the J gene TRBJ1-5; D not resolved. The CDR3 has 15 amino acids. Trimming left V 3 bases short and J 7 bases short, with 16 bases between. Germline V gene sequence: CDR1 MNHEY, CDR2 SMNVEV (reference sequence). The CDR3 loop is CASSLYSPQGQPQHF. The CDR3 nucleotides read TGTGCCAGCAGTTTGTACTCCCCTCAAGGGCAGCCCCAGCATTTT.

This clonotype was detected ten times or more. The chain has TRBV5-6 and TRBJ2-5; TRBD1 matches at 9 bases. The CDR3 is 15 residues long. CDR1 and CDR2 (germline): SGHDT, YYEEEE. V lost 5 bases to trimming and J lost 2 bases; unmatched junction nucleotides: 7. The DNA of the CDR3 is TGTGCCAGCAGGGCCTTAGGGACAGGGCAAGAGACCCAGTACTTC. It is translated as CASRALGTGQETQYF. The full variable domain, completed using reference TRBV5-6 and TRBJ2-5, is DAGVTQSPTHLIKTRGQQVTLRCSPKSGHDTVSWYQQALGQGPQFIFQYYEEEERQRGNFPDRFSGHQFPNYSSELNVNALLLGDSALYLCASRALGTGQETQYFGPGTRLLVL.

This clonotype was found many times. V is TRBV15 and J is TRBJ1-1; D ambiguous. Germline values: CDR1 LNHNV, CDR2 YYDKDF (reference sequence). V lost 3 bases to trimming and J lost 0 bases, with 14 bases between them. The CDR3 loop spans 16 amino acids. This chain's CDR3 is CATSRDSGWMNTEAFF. In DNA, the CDR3 is TGTGCCACCAGCAGGGACTCTGGGTGGATGAACACTGAAGCTTTCTTT.